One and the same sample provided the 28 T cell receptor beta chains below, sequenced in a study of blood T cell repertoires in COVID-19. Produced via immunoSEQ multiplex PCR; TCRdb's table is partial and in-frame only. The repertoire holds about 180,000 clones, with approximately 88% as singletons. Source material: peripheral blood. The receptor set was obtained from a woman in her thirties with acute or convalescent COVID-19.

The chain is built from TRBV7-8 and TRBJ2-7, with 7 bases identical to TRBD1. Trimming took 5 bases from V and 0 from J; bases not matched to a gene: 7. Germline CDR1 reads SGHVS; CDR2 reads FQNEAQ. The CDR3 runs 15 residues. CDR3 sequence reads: CASSGNRDSSYEQYF. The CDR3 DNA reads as TGTGCCAGCAGCGGTAACCGGGACAGCTCCTACGAGCAGTACTTC.

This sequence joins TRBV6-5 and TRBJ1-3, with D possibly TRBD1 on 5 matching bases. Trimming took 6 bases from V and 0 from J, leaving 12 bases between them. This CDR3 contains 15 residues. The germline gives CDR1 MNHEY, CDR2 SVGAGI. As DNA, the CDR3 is TGTGCCAGCAGCCCGAGGACATTCTCTGGAAACACCATATATTTT. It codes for CASSPRTFSGNTIYF.

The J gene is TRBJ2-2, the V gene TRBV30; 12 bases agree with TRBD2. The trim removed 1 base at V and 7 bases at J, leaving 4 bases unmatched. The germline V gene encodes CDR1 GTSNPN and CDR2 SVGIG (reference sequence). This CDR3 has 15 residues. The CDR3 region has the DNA TGTGCCTGGAGTGGACTAGCGGGAGTAAACGGGGAGCTGTTTTTT. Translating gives CAWSGLAGVNGELFF.

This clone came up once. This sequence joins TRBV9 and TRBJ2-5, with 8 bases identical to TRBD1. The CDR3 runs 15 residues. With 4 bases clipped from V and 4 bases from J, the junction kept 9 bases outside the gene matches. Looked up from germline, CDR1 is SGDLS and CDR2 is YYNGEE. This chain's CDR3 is CASSSKIRGRETQYF. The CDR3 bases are TGTGCCAGCAGCTCCAAGATCAGGGGGCGAGAGACCCAGTACTTC.

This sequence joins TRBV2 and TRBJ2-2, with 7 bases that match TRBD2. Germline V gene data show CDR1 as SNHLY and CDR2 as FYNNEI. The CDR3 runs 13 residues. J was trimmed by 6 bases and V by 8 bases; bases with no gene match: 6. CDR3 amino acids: CASLGGIAGELFF. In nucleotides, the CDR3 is TGTGCCAGCTTGGGGGGGATTGCCGGGGAGCTGTTTTTT. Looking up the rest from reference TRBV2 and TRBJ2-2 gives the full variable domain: EPEVTQTPSHQVTQMGQEVILRCVPISNHLYFYWYRQILGQKVEFLVSFYNNEISEKSEIFDDQFSVERPDGSNFTLKIRSTKLEDSAMYFCASLGGIAGELFFGEGSRLTVL.

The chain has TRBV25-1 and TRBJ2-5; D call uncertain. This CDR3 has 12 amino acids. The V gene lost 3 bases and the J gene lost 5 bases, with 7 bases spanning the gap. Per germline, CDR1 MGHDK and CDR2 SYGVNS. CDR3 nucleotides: TGTGCCAGCAGTGACAACCGGGAGACCCAGTACTTC. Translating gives CASSDNRETQYF.

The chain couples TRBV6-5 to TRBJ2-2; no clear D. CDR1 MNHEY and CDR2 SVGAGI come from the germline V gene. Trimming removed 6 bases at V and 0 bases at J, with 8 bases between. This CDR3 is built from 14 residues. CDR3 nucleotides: TGTGCCAGCAGGCCACTCTCGAACACCGGGGAGCTGTTTTTT. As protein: CASRPLSNTGELFF.

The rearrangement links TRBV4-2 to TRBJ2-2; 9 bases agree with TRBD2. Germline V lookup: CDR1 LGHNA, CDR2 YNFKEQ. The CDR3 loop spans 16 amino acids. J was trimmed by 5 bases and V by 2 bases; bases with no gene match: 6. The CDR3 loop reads CASSQHGTSTTGELFF. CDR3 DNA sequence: TGTGCCAGCAGCCAACATGGGACTAGCACAACCGGGGAGCTGTTTTTT.

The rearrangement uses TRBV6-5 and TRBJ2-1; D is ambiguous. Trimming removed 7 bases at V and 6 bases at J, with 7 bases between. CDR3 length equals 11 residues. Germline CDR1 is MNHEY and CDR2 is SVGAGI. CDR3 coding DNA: TGTGCCAGCACTCCTTTCAATGAGCAGTTCTTC. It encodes CASTPFNEQFF.

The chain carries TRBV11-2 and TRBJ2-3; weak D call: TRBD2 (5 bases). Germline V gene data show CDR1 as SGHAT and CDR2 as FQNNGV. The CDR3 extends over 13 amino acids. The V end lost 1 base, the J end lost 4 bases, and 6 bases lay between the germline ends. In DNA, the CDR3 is TGTGCCAGCAGCTTAGGGACTTCAGATACGCAGTATTTT. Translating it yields CASSLGTSDTQYF.

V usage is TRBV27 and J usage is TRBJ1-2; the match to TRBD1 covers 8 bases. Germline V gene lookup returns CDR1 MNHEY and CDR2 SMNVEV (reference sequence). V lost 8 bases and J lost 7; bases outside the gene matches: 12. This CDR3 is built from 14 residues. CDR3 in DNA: TGTGCCAGCCGAAAAACCGGGACAGGTAGTGGCTACACCTTC. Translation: CASRKTGTGSGYTF.

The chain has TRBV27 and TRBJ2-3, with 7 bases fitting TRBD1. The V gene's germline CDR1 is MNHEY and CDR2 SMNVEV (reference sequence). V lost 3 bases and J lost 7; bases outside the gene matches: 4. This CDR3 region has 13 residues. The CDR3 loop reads CASSLRGQHTQYF. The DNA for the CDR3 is TGTGCCAGCAGTTTGAGGGGACAGCATACGCAGTATTTT.

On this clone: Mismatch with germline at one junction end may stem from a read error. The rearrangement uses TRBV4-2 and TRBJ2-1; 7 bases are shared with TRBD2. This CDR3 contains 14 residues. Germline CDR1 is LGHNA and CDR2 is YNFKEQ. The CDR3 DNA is TGTGCCAGCAGCCAAGACCCTCTTTGGGAGGGCAAGGTCTTC. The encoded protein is CASSQDPLWEGKVF.

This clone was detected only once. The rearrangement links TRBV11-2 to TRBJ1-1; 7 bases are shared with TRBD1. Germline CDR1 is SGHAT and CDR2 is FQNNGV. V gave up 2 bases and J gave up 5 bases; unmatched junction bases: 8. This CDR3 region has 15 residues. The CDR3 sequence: CASSLIEGARTEAFF. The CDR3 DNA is TGTGCCAGCAGCTTAATCGAGGGGGCCAGGACTGAAGCTTTCTTT.

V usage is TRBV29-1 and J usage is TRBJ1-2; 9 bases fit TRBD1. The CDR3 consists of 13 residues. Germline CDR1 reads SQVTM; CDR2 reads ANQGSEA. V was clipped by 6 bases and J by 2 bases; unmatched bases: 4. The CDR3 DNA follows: TGCAGCGTCAAACAGGGGGCGAACTATGGCTACACCTTC. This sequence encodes CSVKQGANYGYTF.

The CDR3 sequence is CASSQGFFTGTEAFF. CDR3 coding DNA: TGTGCCAGCAGCCAGGGTTTTTTTACGGGCACTGAAGCTTTCTTT. J is TRBJ1-1 and V is TRBV3-1 (or the pseudogene TRBV3-2); D call uncertain. The germline CDR1 and CDR2 sequences are LGHDT and YNNKEL (reference sequence). V was cut by 3 bases and J by 4 bases, with 15 bases left in between. CDR3 length: 15 residues.

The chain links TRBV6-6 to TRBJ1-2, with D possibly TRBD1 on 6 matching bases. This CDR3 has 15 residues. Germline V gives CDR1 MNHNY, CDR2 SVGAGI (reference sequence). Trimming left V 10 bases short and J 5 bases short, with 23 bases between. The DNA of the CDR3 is TGTGCCACCGAGCGTTGGGAGGGGGAAAAATATGGCTACACCTTC. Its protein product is CATERWEGEKYGYTF.

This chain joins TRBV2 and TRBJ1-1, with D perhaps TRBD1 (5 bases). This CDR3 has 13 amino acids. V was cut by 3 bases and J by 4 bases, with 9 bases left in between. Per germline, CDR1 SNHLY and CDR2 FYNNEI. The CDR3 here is CASSDGGSTEAFF. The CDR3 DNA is TGTGCCAGCAGTGATGGGGGGAGCACTGAAGCTTTCTTT.

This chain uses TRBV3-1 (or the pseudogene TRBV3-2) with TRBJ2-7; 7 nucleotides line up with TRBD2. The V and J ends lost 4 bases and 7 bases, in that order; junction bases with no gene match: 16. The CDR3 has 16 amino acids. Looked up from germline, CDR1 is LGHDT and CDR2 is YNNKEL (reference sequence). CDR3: CASSLGVREGLREQYF. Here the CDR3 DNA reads TGTGCCAGCAGCCTCGGGGTGAGGGAGGGCCTTAGGGAGCAGTACTTC.

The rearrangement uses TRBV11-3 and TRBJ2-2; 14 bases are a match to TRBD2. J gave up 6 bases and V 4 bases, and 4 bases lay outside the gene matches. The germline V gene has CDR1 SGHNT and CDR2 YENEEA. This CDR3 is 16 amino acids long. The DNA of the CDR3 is TGTGCCAGCAGCTCGGGACTAGCGGGAGTTCCCGGGGAGCTGTTTTTT. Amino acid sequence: CASSSGLAGVPGELFF.

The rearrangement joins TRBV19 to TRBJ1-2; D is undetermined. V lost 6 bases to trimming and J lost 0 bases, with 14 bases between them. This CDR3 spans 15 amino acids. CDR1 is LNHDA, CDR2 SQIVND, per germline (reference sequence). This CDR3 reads CASSRLGESNYGYTF. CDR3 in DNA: TGTGCCAGTAGCCGACTCGGGGAGTCTAACTATGGCTACACCTTC. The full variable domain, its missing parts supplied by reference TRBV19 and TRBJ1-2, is DGGITQSPKYLFRKEGQNVTLSCEQNLNHDAMYWYRQDPGQGLRLIYYSQIVNDFQKGDIAEGYSVSREKKESFPLTVTSAQKNPTAFYLCASSRLGESNYGYTFGSGTRLTVV.

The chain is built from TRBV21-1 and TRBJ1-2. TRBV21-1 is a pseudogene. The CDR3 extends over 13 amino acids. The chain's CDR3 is CASSKAGREGYTF. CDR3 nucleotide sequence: TGTGCCAGCAGCAAAGCAGGAAGGGAGGGCTACACCTTC.

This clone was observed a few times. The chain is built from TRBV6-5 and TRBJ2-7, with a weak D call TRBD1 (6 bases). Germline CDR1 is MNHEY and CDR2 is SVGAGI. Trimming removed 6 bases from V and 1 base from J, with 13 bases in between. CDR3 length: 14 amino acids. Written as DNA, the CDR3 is TGTGCCAGCAGCCAACAGGGTGGGTCCTACGAGCAGTACTTC. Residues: CASSQQGGSYEQYF.

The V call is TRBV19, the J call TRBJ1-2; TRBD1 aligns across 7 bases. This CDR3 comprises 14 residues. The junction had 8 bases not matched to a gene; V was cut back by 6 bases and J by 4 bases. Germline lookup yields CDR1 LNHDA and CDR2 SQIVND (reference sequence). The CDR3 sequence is CASRGTAEGYGYTF. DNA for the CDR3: TGTGCCAGTAGAGGGACAGCAGAGGGCTATGGCTACACCTTC.

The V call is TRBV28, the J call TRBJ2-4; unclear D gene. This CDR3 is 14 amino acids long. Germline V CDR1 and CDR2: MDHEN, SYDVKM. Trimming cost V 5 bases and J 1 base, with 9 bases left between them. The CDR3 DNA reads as TGTGCCAGCAGTCAAGACTGGGCCAAAAACATTCAGTACTTC. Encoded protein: CASSQDWAKNIQYF.

The CDR3 loop is CATSTYYNNEQFF. For the CDR3, the DNA is TGTGCCACCAGCACTTACTACAACAATGAGCAGTTCTTC. The chain recombines TRBV15 with TRBJ2-1; D uncertain. Germline V lookup: CDR1 LNHNV, CDR2 YYDKDF (reference sequence). CDR3 size: 13 residues. The V end was cut by 4 bases, the J end by 5 bases, with 9 bases between.

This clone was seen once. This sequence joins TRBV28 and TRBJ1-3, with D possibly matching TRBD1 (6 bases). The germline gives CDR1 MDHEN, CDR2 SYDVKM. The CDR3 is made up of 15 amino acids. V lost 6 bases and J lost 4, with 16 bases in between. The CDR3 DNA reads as TGTGCCAGCAGCAATCATGGGGGCCCCGGAAACACCATATATTTT. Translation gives CASSNHGGPGNTIYF.

The CDR3 nucleotides are TGCAGCGTTCGGAGACAGACAGTGACCCAAGAGACCCAGTACTTC. This translates into CSVRRQTVTQETQYF. This chain links TRBV29-1 with TRBJ2-5; TRBD1 might be the D (5 bases). Trimming removed 5 bases from V and 1 base from J, with 17 bases in between. The CDR3 length is 15 residues. The germline V gene encodes CDR1 SQVTM and CDR2 ANQGSEA.